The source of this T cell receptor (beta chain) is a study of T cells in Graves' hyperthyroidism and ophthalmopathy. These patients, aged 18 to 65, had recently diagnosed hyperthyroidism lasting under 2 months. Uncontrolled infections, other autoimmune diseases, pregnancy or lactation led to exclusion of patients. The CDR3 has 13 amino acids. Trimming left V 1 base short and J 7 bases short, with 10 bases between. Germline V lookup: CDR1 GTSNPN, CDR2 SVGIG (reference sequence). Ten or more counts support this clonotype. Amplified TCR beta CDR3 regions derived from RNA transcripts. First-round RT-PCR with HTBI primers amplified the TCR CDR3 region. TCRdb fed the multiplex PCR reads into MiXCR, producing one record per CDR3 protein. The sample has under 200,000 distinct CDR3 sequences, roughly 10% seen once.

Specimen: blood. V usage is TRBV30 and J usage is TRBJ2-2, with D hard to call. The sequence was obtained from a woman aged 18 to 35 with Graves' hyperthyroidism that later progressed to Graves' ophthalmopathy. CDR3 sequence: CAWSGSKGGELFF. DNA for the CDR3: TGTGCCTGGAGTGGCAGTAAAGGCGGGGAGCTGTTTTTT.